The clone carrying this TCR beta chain was counted only a few times. Antigen: not known. TCRdb used MiXCR to reprocess the 5' RACE reads, holding one entry per CDR3 protein. The sample has approximately 230,000 distinct CDR3 sequences; over 5.5% are singletons. This entry comes from a study of identical twins. General study findings and limits: Rather than following the same donors, the conclusions depended on cross-sectional statistical analysis.

From germline, CDR1 is DFQATT and CDR2 SNEGSKA (reference sequence). This CDR3 region has 15 residues. The ends were cut back, 3 bases at V and 5 bases at J, with 17 bases in the middle. The same sample was also studied in work on T cells expressing NK-cell markers. From that second work: Seven HCMV-seropositive donors and one seronegative donor made up the eight sequenced donors.

The chain recombines TRBV20-1 with TRBJ2-1; D could derive from TRBD1 or TRBD2 (5 bases each). Sequenced input: CD8+ T cells sorted from blood. The receptor was derived from a woman aged 18 to 35 in good health. CDR3 in amino acids: CSASMLLGVHNEQFF. DNA of the CDR3: TGCAGTGCTAGTATGTTGTTGGGGGTACACAATGAGCAGTTCTTC.